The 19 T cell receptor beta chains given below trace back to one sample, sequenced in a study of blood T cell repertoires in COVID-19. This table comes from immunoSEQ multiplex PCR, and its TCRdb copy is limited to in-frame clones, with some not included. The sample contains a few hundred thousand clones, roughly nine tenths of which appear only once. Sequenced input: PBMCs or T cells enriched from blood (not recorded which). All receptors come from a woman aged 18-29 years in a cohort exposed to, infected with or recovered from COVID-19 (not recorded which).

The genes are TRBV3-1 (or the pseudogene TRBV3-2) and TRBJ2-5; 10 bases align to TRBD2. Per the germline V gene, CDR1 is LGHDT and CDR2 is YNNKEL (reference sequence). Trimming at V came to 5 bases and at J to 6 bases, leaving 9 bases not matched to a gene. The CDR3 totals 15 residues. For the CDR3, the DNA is TGTGCCAGCAGCAGCAGCGGGGGGGCAAGAAAGACCCAGTACTTC. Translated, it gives CASSSSGGARKTQYF.

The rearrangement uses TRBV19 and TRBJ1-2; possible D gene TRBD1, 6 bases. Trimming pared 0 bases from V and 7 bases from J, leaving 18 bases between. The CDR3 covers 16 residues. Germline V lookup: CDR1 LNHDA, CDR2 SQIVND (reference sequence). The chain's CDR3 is CASSIETWRGASGYTF. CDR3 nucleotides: TGTGCCAGTAGTATAGAAACGTGGCGGGGGGCAAGTGGCTACACCTTC. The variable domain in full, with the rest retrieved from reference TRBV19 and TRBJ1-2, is DGGITQSPKYLFRKEGQNVTLSCEQNLNHDAMYWYRQDPGQGLRLIYYSQIVNDFQKGDIAEGYSVSREKKESFPLTVTSAQKNPTAFYLCASSIETWRGASGYTFGSGTRLTVV.

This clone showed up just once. For the CDR3, the DNA is TGTGCCAGCAGCGTCGCTATAGGAGCTAGCGGGACTAAGCAGTTCTTC. Its protein is CASSVAIGASGTKQFF. The rearrangement links TRBV11-3 to TRBJ2-1; 9 bases map to TRBD2. CDR3 length equals 16 residues. The J segment lost 11 bases and the V segment lost 5 bases, leaving 16 bases of the junction unmatched. Per the germline V gene, CDR1 is SGHNT and CDR2 is YENEEA.

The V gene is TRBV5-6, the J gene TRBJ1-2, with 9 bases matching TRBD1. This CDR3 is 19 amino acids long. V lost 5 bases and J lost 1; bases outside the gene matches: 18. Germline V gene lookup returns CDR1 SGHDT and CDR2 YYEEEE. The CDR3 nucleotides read TGTGCCAGCAGAACCGCGGTGGGGGACAGGGTGTTTTTTAACTATGGCTACACCTTC. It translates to CASRTAVGDRVFFNYGYTF.

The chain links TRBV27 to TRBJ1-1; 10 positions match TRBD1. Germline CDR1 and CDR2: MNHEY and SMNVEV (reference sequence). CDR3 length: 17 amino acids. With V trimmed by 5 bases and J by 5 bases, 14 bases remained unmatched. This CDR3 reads CASSRDRGYGERTEAFF. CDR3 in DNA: TGTGCCAGCAGTAGGGACAGGGGTTACGGGGAGAGAACTGAAGCTTTCTTT.

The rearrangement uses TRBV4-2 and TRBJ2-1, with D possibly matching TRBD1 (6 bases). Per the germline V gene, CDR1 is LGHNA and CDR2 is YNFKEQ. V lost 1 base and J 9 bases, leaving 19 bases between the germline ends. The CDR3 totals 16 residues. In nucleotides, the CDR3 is TGTGCCAGCAGCCAAGGGACAGCCTCCCCACCCAGTGAGCAGTTCTTC. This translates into CASSQGTASPPSEQFF.

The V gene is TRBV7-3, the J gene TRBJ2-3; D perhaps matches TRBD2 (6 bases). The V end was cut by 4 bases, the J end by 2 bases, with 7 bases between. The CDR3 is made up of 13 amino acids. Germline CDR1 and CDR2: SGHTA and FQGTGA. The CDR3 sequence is CASSSGVTDTQYF. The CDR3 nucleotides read TGTGCCAGCAGCTCGGGAGTCACAGATACGCAGTATTTT. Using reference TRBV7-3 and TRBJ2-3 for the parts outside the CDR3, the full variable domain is GAGVSQTPSNKVTEKGKYVELRCDPISGHTALYWYRQSLGQGPEFLIYFQGTGAADDSGLPNDRFFAVRPEGSVSTLKIQRTERGDSAVYLCASSSGVTDTQYFGPGTRLTVL.

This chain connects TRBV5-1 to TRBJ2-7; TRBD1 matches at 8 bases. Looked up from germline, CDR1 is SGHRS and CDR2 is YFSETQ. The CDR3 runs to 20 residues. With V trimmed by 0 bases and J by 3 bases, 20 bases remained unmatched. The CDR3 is CASSLGPPGQRTGYLYEQYF. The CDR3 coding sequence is TGCGCCAGCAGCTTGGGTCCCCCGGGACAGCGGACAGGGTACCTCTACGAGCAGTACTTC. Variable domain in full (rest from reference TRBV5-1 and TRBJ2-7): KAGVTQTPRYLIKTRGQQVTLSCSPISGHRSVSWYQQTPGQGLQFLFEYFSETQRNKGNFPGRFSGRQFSNSRSEMNVSTLELGDSALYLCASSLGPPGQRTGYLYEQYFGPGTRLTVT.

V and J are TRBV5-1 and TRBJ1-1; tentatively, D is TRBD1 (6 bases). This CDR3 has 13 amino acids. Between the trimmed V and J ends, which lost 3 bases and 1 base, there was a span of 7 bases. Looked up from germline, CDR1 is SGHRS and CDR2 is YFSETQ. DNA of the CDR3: TGCGCCAGCAGCTCGACAGGGAACACTGAAGCTTTCTTT. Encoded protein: CASSSTGNTEAFF.

For the CDR3, the DNA is TGTGCCAGCAGCCCTGGGACAGGGAGGGGTGAGCAGTTCTTC. It yields the protein CASSPGTGRGEQFF. The chain combines TRBV4-2 with TRBJ2-1; 9 positions match TRBD1. Germline V lookup: CDR1 LGHNA, CDR2 YNFKEQ. J was trimmed by 9 bases and V by 4 bases; bases with no gene match: 7. This CDR3 spans 14 amino acids.

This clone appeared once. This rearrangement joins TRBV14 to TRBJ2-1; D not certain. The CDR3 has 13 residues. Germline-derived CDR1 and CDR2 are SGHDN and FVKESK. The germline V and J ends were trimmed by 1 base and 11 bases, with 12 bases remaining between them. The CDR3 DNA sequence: TGTGCCAGCAGCCAAGCCCAACCCACTCAGCAGTTCTTC. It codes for CASSQAQPTQQFF.

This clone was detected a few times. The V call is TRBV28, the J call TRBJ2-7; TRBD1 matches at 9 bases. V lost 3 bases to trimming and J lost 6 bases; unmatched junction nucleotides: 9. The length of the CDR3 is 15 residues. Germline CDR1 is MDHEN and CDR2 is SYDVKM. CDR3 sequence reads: CASSLFGTGSFEQYF. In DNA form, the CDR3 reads TGTGCCAGCAGTTTGTTTGGGACAGGGTCTTTCGAGCAGTACTTC.

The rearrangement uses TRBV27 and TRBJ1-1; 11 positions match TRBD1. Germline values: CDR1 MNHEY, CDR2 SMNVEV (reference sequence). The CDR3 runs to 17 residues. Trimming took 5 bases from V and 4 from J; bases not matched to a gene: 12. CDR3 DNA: TGTGCCAGCAGTCCTGACCGGGACAGGGGGGAAATCACTGAAGCTTTCTTT. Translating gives CASSPDRDRGEITEAFF.

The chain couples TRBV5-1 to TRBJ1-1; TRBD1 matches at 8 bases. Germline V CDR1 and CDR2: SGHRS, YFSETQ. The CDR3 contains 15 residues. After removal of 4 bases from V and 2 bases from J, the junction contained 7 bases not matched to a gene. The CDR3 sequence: CASSRGTGGNTEAFF. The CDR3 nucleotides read TGCGCCAGCAGCCGAGGGACAGGAGGTAACACTGAAGCTTTCTTT.

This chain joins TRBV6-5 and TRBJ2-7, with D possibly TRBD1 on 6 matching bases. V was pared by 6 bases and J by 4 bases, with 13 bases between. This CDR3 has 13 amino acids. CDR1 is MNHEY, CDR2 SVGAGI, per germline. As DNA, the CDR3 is TGTGCCAGCAGGGTCGGACAGCTGTACGAGCAGTACTTC. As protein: CASRVGQLYEQYF.

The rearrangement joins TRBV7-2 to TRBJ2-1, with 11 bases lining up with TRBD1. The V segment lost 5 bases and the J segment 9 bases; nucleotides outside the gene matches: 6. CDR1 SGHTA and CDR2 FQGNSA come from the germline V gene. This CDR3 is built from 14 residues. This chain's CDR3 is CASSQDRGHSEQFF. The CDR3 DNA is TGTGCCAGCAGCCAGGACAGGGGGCATAGTGAGCAGTTCTTC.

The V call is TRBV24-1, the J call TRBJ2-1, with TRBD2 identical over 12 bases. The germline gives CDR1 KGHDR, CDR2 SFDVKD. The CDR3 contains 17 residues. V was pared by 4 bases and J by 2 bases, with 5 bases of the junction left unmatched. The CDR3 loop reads CATSDIRTSGAYNEQFF. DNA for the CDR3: TGTGCCACCAGTGACATACGGACTAGCGGGGCCTACAATGAGCAGTTCTTC.

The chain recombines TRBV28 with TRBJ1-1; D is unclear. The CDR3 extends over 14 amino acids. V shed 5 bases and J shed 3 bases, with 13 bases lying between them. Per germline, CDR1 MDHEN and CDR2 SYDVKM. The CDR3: CASSPPGTDTEAFF. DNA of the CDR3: TGTGCCAGCAGTCCCCCGGGAACGGACACTGAAGCTTTCTTT.

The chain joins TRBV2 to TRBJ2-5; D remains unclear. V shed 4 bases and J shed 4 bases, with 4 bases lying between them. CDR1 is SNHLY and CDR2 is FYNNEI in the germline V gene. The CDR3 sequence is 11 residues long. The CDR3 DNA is TGTGCCAGCAGTGGAGGAGAGACCCAGTACTTC. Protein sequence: CASSGGETQYF. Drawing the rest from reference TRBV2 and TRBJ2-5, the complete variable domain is EPEVTQTPSHQVTQMGQEVILRCVPISNHLYFYWYRQILGQKVEFLVSFYNNEISEKSEIFDDQFSVERPDGSNFTLKIRSTKLEDSAMYFCASSGGETQYFGPGTRLLVL.